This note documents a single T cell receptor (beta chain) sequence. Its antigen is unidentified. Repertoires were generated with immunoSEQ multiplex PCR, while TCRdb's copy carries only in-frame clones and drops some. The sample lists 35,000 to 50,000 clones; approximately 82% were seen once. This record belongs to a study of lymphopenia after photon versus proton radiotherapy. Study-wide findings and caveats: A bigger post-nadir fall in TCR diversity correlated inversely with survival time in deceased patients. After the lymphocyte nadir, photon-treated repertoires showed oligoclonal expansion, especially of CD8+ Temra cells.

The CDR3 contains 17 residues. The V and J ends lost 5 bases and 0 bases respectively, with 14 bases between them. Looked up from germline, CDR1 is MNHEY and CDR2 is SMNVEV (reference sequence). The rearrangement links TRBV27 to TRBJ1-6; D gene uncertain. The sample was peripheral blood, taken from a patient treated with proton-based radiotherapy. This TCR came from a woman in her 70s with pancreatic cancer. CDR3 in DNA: TGTGCCAGCAGTCCTTACTCGGATATCTCCTATAATTCACCCCTCCACTTT. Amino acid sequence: CASSPYSDISYNSPLHF.